Reported below is one T cell receptor (beta chain). No antigen is known for it. Qualities for individual bases were not recorded, and no much larger clone is one base off. Whole blood was collected in K2EDTA tubes by collaborating institutions according to the institutions' own protocols. For TCRbeta analysis, collaborator samples were shipped as frozen whole blood, as isolated PBMCs, or as DNA extracted from either sample type. These data belong to a study of blood T cell repertoires in COVID-19 (dated by TCRdb to 2018 to 2021). In the study overall: Collaborator samples came from the United States, Italy and Spain and covered acute and convalescent phases of COVID-19. The prospective study material was composed of cDNA or gDNA derived from T cells, B-cell-depleted T cells, or PBMCs. The dataset comprised deeply sampled blood TCRbeta repertoires from subjects exposed to, actively infected with, or recovered from COVID-19. The repertoires were released in a freely available public database intended as a resource for research on the immune response to SARS-CoV-2. Samples came from the ongoing ImmuneRACE study (first 160 participants) plus 1,254 subjects from 6 global collaborators. Sample metadata almost always included a de-identified subject ID, COVID-19 status, age in years and sex. Where HLA class I and class II types were available, the types were taken from metadata supplied by the sample provider, not from assay-based typing. Results the study describes overall, beyond this receptor: How much clinical and demographic metadata was included differed by source and by participant, and the metadata was provided uncurated.

TCRbeta CDR3 regions were amplified from genomic DNA by means of the immunoSEQ Assay, a bias-controlled multiplex PCR. Processing in the source paper ran as follows. Nucleated cell counts per sample were estimated from amplification of reference gene primers within the assay. Sequence reads were collapsed and filtered to measure the absolute abundance of every unique TCRbeta CDR3 rearrangement. For each sample, productive Simpson clonality was calculated as the square root of Simpson's diversity index over productive rearrangements. TCRdb obtained this table from immuneACCESS and retained in-frame rearrangements with V and J assigned. These tables miss some clones; where compared with another copy, unresolved V genes account for less than half of the shortfall, and the remainder is unexplained. For V, J and clone size, that table is used; D and trimming come from the DNA. The sample profile shows around 250,000 clones; 70% to 90% of them were found once. Clones ranked in the top ten supply 3.5% to 4% of the sample.

The specimen sequenced was peripheral blood. The source of this sequence is a man aged 18 to 29 with active or convalescent COVID-19.

At the DNA level, the sequence is TGTGCCAGCAAGGGGTCTAATATAGAAAAACTGTTTTTT. Translation gives CASKGSNIEKLFF. The chain is encoded by TRBV28 joined to TRBJ1-4; the D gene is possibly TRBD1, with 5 bases matching. The CDR3 spans 13 residues, from the cysteine through the phenylalanine. Solely the CDR3 DNA is kept, with 39 bases framed from the first base. The V end loses 7 bases and the J end loses 8 bases, and a stretch of 14 bases separates them. CDR1 and CDR2 are drawn from the germline V gene: MDHEN, SYDVKM. Joined to the reference TRBV28 and TRBJ1-4 proteins, this CDR3 gives the full variable domain: DVKVTQSSRYLVKRTGEKVFLECVQDMDHENMFWYRQDPGLGLRLIYFSYDVKMKEKGDIPEGYSVSREKKERFSLILESASTNQTSMYLCASKGSNIEKLFFGSGTQLSVL.